This entry lists 21 T cell receptor beta chains sequenced from one sample in a study of beta chain features in type 1 diabetes (dated by TCRdb to between 2017 and 2018). Overall results and qualifications from the work: Type 1 diabetes patients showed a moderate but significant shortening of TCRB CDR3 length in all four CD4+ subsets.

Library prep was done by the immunoSEQ multiplex PCR assay. The entire amount of isolated RNA was reverse transcribed using the High Capacity cDNA Reverse Transcription Kit, so the sequenced TCRB transcripts were expressed ones. Not all clones reach the TCRdb copy of this immuneACCESS table, which keeps in-frame sequences only. Checked studies attribute under half of the gap to unresolved V genes and leave the rest unexplained. For this sample there are hundreds of thousands of clones; over 14% appear just once. Less than 0.02% of the sample belongs to the ten largest clones. Their specific antigens are unknown. Sequencing was done on a sample of naive CD4+ T cells from blood. The cell subset or site label, read with the paper, signifies: true naive CD4+ T cells. These receptors came from a young man with type 1 diabetes.

The CDR3 DNA sequence: TGTGCCAGCAGTTTCCTACAGGGGGCTAACTATGGCTACACCTTC. It is translated as CASSFLQGANYGYTF. The V and J genes are TRBV27 and TRBJ1-2; 8 bases agree with TRBD1. Germline assignment: CDR1 MNHEY and CDR2 SMNVEV (reference sequence). This CDR3 has 15 residues. With V trimmed by 3 bases and J by 0 bases, 3 bases remained unmatched.

The chain combines TRBV10-3 with TRBJ2-3, with D perhaps TRBD1 (6 bases). Germline V gives CDR1 ENHRY, CDR2 SYGVKD. Trimming took off 6 bases at V and 1 base at J, with 23 bases between the two ends. This CDR3 spans 18 amino acids. The CDR3: CAIRATRGAASGTDTQYF. The CDR3 coding sequence is TGTGCCATCAGGGCCACCAGGGGAGCAGCCTCCGGCACAGATACGCAGTATTTT.

The chain combines TRBV14 with TRBJ1-3; D remains unclear. Trimming cost V 2 bases and J 2 bases, with 13 bases left between them. Germline assignment: CDR1 SGHDN and CDR2 FVKESK. The CDR3 covers 16 residues. CDR3 sequence (DNA): TGTGCCAGCAGCCAACCCGGGAGTCTACCTGGAAACACCATATATTTT. Translation gives CASSQPGSLPGNTIYF.

This clone has a handful of counts. Other DNA sequences in this sample translate to the same CDR3. The rearrangement uses TRBV2 and TRBJ2-2; a weak D match, TRBD2 (5 bases). Germline V gene data show CDR1 as SNHLY and CDR2 as FYNNEI. There are 13 residues in the CDR3. Trimming pared 6 bases from V and 3 bases from J, leaving 8 bases between. CDR3 in DNA: TGTGCCAGCAGGGAGGAGGACACCGGGGAGCTGTTTTTT. Its translation is CASREEDTGELFF.

The rearrangement links TRBV6-4 to TRBJ1-2, with D perhaps TRBD1 (5 bases). CDR3 length: 15 amino acids. Germline assignment: CDR1 MRHNA and CDR2 SNTAGT. Trimming pared 6 bases from V and 2 bases from J, leaving 16 bases between. The CDR3 protein is CASRAGTAPNYGYTF. In DNA, the CDR3 is TGTGCCAGCAGGGCCGGGACTGCCCCCAACTATGGCTACACCTTC.

V gene TRBV21-1 combines with J gene TRBJ2-6; no check of the table's D call, TRBD1, against the DNA was made. TRBV21-1 is described as a pseudogene. CDR3 length equals 17 residues. The CDR3 coding sequence is TGTGCCAGCACCAGAGACAGGTGGGACTCTGGGGCCAACGTCCTGACTTTC. This codes for CASTRDRWDSGANVLTF.

This sequence joins TRBV7-6 and TRBJ2-1; 9 nucleotides align to TRBD2. Germline-derived CDR1 and CDR2 are SGHVS and FNYEAQ. This CDR3 is 17 amino acids long. V dropped 3 bases and J dropped 7; count of bases not matched to a gene: 13. CDR3 in amino acids: CASSLGVAGGGNNEQFF. The DNA of the CDR3 is TGTGCCAGCAGCTTGGGAGTTGCGGGAGGGGGTAATAATGAGCAGTTCTTC.

This clone has just a few counts. The genes are TRBV25-1 and TRBJ1-2; 9 bases match TRBD1. Per the germline V gene, CDR1 is MGHDK and CDR2 is SYGVNS. The CDR3 contains 13 residues. V lost 7 bases and J lost 13; bases outside the gene matches: 13. CDR3 sequence (DNA): TGTGCCAGCACGGGACAGGGTTTATTAGGGTTCACCTTC. Amino acids: CASTGQGLLGFTF.

The V call is TRBV7-7, the J call TRBJ2-1, with D possibly being TRBD2 (6 bases). V lost 0 bases and J 0 bases, leaving 9 bases between the germline ends. Germline V gene lookup returns CDR1 SSHAT and CDR2 FNYEAQ (reference sequence). This CDR3 contains 16 residues. CDR3 nucleotide sequence: TGTGCCAGCAGCTTAGCCGGGGGTCCCTCCTACAATGAGCAGTTCTTC. Translated, it gives CASSLAGGPSYNEQFF. Looking up the rest from reference TRBV7-7 and TRBJ2-1 gives the full variable domain: GAGVSQSPRYKVTKRGQDVTLRCDPISSHATLYWYQQALGQGPEFLTYFNYEAQPDKSGLPSDRFSAERPEGSISTLTIQRTEQRDSAMYRCASSLAGGPSYNEQFFGPGTRLTVL.

This clone was seen ten or more times. The chain uses TRBV29-1 and TRBJ2-2; D gene ambiguous. Germline values: CDR1 SQVTM, CDR2 ANQGSEA. The CDR3 has 12 residues. The CDR3 sequence: CGGRANTGELFF. DNA for the CDR3: TGCGGTGGTCGGGCGAACACCGGGGAGCTGTTTTTT.

This clone occurred a few times. The chain links TRBV5-6 to TRBJ2-1, with 9 bases aligning to TRBD1. The length of the CDR3 is 15 residues. Germline CDR1 SGHDT, CDR2 YYEEEE. V was clipped by 4 bases and J by 7 bases; unmatched bases: 9. The chain's CDR3 is CASSLRDRVSNEQFF. The CDR3 region has the DNA TGTGCCAGCAGCCTCCGGGACAGGGTCTCGAATGAGCAGTTCTTC.

The chain recombines TRBV7-2 with TRBJ2-5; TRBD1 matches at 7 bases. V trimming: 1 base; J trimming: 5 bases; junction bases outside the gene matches: 4. Germline values: CDR1 SGHTA, CDR2 FQGNSA. The CDR3 contains 14 residues. CDR3 DNA: TGTGCCAGCAGCTTAGTCACAGGGGCTGAGACCCAGTACTTC. Protein product: CASSLVTGAETQYF.

The chain employs TRBV11-2 and TRBJ2-7; D not resolved. Germline values: CDR1 SGHAT, CDR2 FQNNGV. This CDR3 is 11 amino acids long. Between the trimmed V and J ends, which lost 4 bases and 3 bases, there was a span of 4 bases. As DNA, the CDR3 is TGTGCCAGCAGCTGGCTCTACGAGCAGTACTTC. Protein: CASSWLYEQYF.

This chain uses TRBV9 with TRBJ2-5; D remains ambiguous. Trimming removed 1 base from V and 5 bases from J, with 9 bases in between. In germline, CDR1 is SGDLS, CDR2 YYNGEE. The CDR3 is made up of 13 amino acids. The CDR3 DNA is TGTGCCAGCAGCGTATCTCCCGGTGAGACCCAGTACTTC. Its protein product is CASSVSPGETQYF.

This clone was picked up a small number of times. The V and J genes are TRBV4-1 and TRBJ1-2; 9 nucleotides align to TRBD1. Germline lookup yields CDR1 MGHRA and CDR2 YSYEKL. The CDR3 spans 13 residues. With V trimmed by 4 bases and J by 6 bases, 3 bases remained unmatched. The CDR3 DNA sequence: TGCGCCAGCAGCCCGGGACAGGGTGATGGCTACACCTTC. Translating gives CASSPGQGDGYTF.

Only a few counts were recorded for this clone. V gene TRBV7-2 combines with J gene TRBJ2-5, with no clear D. Germline-derived CDR1 and CDR2 are SGHTA and FQGNSA. The CDR3 is 14 amino acids. V was trimmed by 1 base and J by 5 bases, leaving 11 bases between them. The CDR3 sequence: CASSLEPSGETQYF. CDR3 coding DNA: TGTGCCAGCAGCTTAGAGCCTAGTGGGGAGACCCAGTACTTC.

A few counts support this clone. V is TRBV2 and J is TRBJ1-2; D not certain. Deletions cut 4 bases from V and 8 bases from J, with 11 bases between. CDR3 length: 12 residues. The germline V gene has CDR1 SNHLY and CDR2 FYNNEI. In DNA, the CDR3 is TGTGCCAGCAGTGCTGGTCGGGAGGGCTACACCTTC. Encoded protein: CASSAGREGYTF.

V usage is TRBV15 and J usage is TRBJ2-7, with 11 bases that match TRBD2. CDR1 LNHNV and CDR2 YYDKDF come from the germline V gene (reference sequence). This CDR3 has 16 amino acids. Losses at the gene ends were 2 bases for V and 3 bases for J; bases not matched to a gene: 6. In DNA form, the CDR3 reads TGTGCCACCAGCAGACCGGGACTAGCGGAGAACTACGAGCAGTACTTC. It yields the protein CATSRPGLAENYEQYF.

CDR3 in DNA: TGTGCCAGCAGTTACTCATACTCGTCGGAGCAGTTCTTC. Protein: CASSYSYSSEQFF. The chain uses TRBV6-6 and TRBJ2-1, with unresolved D. There are 13 residues in the CDR3. Trimming took 0 bases from V and 10 from J, leaving 10 bases between them. Per germline, CDR1 MNHNY and CDR2 SVGAGI (reference sequence).

This rearrangement joins TRBV7-2 to TRBJ1-5; TRBD1 matches 8 bases. CDR3 length: 14 residues. Germline V CDR1 and CDR2: SGHTA, FQGNSA. The V gene end was trimmed by 5 bases and the J gene end by 4 bases; junction bases not matched to a gene: 4. For the CDR3, the DNA is TGTGCCAGCAGCGAGAGACAGGGGAATCAGCCCCAGCATTTT. This sequence encodes CASSERQGNQPQHF.

The J gene is TRBJ1-4, the V gene TRBV4-2, with 7 bases fitting TRBD1. The CDR3 length is 15 residues. J gave up 3 bases and V 1 base, and 2 bases lay outside the gene matches. CDR1 and CDR2 from the germline V gene are LGHNA and YNFKEQ. The CDR3 nucleotides read TGTGCCAGCAGCCAAGCAGGGGGTTCTAATGAAAAACTGTTTTTT. Its protein product is CASSQAGGSNEKLFF.